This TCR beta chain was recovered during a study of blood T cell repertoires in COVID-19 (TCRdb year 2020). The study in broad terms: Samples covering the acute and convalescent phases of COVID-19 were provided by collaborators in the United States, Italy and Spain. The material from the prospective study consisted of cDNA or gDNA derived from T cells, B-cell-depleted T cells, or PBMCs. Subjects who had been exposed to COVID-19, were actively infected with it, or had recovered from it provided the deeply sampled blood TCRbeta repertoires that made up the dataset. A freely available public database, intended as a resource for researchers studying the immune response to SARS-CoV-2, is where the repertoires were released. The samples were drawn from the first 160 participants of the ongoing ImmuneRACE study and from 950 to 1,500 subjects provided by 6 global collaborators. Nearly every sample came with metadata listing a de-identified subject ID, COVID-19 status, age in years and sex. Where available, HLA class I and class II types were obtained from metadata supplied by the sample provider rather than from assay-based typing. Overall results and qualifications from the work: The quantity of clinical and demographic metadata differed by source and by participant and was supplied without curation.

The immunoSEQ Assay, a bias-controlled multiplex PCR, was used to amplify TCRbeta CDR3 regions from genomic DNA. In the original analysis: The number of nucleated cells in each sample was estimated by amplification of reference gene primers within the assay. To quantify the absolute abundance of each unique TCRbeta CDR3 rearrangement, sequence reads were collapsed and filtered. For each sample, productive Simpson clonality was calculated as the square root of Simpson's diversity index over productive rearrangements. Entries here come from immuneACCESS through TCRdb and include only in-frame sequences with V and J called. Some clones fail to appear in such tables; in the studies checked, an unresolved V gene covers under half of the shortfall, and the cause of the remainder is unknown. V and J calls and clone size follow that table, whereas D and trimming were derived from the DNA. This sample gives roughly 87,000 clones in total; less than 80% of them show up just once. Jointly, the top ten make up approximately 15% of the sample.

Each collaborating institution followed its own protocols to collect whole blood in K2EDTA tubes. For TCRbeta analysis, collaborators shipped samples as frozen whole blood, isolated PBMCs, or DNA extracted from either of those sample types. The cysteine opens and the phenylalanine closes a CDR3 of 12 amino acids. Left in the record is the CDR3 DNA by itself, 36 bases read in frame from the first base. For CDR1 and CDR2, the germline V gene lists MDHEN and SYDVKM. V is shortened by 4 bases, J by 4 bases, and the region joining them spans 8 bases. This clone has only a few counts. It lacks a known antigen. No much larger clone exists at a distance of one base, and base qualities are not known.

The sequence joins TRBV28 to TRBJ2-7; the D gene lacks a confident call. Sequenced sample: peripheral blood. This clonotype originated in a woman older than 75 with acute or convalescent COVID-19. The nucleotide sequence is TGTGCCAGCAGTTATTTAAATTACGAGCAGTACTTC. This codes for CASSYLNYEQYF.